The present entry profiles one T cell receptor beta chain with its context. Its antigen is undetermined. Per germline, CDR1 SGHAT and CDR2 FQNNGV. The CDR3 is 16 residues long. V shed 4 bases and J 2 bases; nucleotides not matched to a gene: 10. The record originates from a study of T cell responses to AZD1222 COVID-19 vaccine. Study-level points and caveats: Researchers report vaccine-associated CD4 TCRs spanning spike, with dominance at 160-218 and 743-854. AZD1222 recipients seropositive at baseline numbered only six or seven. Clonal diversity was possibly underestimated; the donors were predominantly white British and more often female.

Assay used: immunoSEQ multiplex PCR; TCRdb lists only in-frame clones, some missing. The sample has 150,000 or so clones, about 90% seen once; the top ten hold roughly 6%. The genes are TRBV11-2 and TRBJ2-7, with TRBD1 matching over 8 bases. The origin of this receptor is an adult who received the AZD1222 COVID-19 vaccine. Sequences were derived from peripheral blood, sampled 28 days after the second AZD1222 dose. CDR3 DNA: TGTGCCAGCAGCTCAGTTTACGGGACAGGTCCCTACGAGCAGTACTTC. It codes for CASSSVYGTGPYEQYF.